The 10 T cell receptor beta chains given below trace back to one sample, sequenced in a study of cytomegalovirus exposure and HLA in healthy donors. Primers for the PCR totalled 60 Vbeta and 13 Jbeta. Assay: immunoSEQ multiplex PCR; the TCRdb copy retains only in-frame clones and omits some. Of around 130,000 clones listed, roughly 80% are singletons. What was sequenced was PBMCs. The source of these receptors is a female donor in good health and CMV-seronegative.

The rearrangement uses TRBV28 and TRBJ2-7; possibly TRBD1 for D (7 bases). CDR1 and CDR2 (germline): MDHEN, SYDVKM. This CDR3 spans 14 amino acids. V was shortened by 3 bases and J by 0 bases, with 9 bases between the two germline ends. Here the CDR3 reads CASSFQGGSYEQYF. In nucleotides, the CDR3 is TGTGCCAGCAGTTTTCAGGGGGGCTCCTACGAGCAGTACTTC. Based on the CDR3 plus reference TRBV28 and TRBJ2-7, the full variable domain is DVKVTQSSRYLVKRTGEKVFLECVQDMDHENMFWYRQDPGLGLRLIYFSYDVKMKEKGDIPEGYSVSREKKERFSLILESASTNQTSMYLCASSFQGGSYEQYFGPGTRLTVT.

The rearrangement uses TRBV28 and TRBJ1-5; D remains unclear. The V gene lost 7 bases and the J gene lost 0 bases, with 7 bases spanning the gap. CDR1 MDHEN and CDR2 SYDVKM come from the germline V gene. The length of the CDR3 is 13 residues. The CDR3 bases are TGTGCCAGCACCGTCGTTAGCAATCAGCCCCAGCATTTT. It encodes CASTVVSNQPQHF.

The CDR3 protein is CASSVTTGAGNTIYF. CDR3 in DNA: TGTGCCAGCAGCGTGACAACAGGTGCTGGAAACACCATATATTTT. The J gene is TRBJ1-3, the V gene TRBV9; maybe TRBD1 (5 bases). Germline CDR1 SGDLS, CDR2 YYNGEE. CDR3 length: 15 amino acids. V lost 2 bases and J 2 bases, leaving 11 bases between the germline ends. Full variable domain (outside the CDR3, taken from reference TRBV9 and TRBJ1-3): DSGVTQTPKHLITATGQRVTLRCSPRSGDLSVYWYQQSLDQGLQFLIQYYNGEERAKGNILERFSAQQFPDLHSELNLSSLELGDSALYFCASSVTTGAGNTIYFGEGSWLTVV.

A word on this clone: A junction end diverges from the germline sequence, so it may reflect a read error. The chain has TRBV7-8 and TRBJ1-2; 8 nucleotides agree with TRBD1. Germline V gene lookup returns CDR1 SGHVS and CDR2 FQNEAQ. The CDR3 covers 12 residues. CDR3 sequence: CASSLDGTGHKF. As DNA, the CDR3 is TGTGCCAGCAGCTTGGACGGGACAGGCCATAAGTTC.

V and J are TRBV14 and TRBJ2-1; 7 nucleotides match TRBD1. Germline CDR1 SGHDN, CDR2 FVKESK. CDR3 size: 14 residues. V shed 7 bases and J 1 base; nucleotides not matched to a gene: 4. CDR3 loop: CASTPGGSYNEQFF. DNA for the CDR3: TGTGCCAGCACCCCAGGGGGTTCCTACAATGAGCAGTTCTTC.

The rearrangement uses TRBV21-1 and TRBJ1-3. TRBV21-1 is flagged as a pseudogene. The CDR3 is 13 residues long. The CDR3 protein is CAFLRGAKNTIYF. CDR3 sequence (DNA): TGTGCCTTTCTTCGGGGGGCGAAGAACACCATATATTTT.

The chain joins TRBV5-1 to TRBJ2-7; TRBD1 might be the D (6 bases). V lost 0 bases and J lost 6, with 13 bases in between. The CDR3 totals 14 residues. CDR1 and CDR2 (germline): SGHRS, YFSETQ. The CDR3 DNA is TGCGCCAGCAGCTTGGGACAGTTCAGGGGCGAGCAGTACTTC. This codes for CASSLGQFRGEQYF.

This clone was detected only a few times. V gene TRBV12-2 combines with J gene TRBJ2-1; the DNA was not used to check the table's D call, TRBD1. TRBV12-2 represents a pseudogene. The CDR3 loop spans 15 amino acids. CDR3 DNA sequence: TGTGCAAGTCGCTCGACCGGGACAGGGACCCATGAGCAGTTCTTC. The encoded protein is CASRSTGTGTHEQFF.

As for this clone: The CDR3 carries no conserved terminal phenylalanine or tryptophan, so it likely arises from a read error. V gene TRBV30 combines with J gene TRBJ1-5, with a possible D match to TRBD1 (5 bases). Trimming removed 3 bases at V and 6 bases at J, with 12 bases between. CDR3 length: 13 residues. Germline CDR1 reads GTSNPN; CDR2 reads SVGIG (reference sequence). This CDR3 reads CAWSQGDGQPQHV. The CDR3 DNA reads TGTGCCTGGAGCCAAGGGGATGGTCAGCCCCAGCATGTT.

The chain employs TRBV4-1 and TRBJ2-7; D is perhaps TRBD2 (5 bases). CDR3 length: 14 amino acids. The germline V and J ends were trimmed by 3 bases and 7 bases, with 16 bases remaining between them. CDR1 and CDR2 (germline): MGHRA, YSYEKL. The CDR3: CASSQTDSRVEQYF. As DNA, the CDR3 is TGCGCCAGCAGCCAGACGGACTCGCGGGTGGAGCAGTACTTC.